This TCR beta chain was documented in a study of T cells in Graves' hyperthyroidism and ophthalmopathy. This clonotype occurred a few times. Its antigen is undetermined. Amplification yielded TCR beta CDR3 regions, with RNA transcripts as the source. The HTBI primer set was used in a first-round RT-PCR of the TCR CDR3. TCRdb re-called the multiplex PCR reads with MiXCR, one entry per CDR3 protein. The table has about 350,000 distinct CDR3 sequences, approximately 15% seen once; the top ten hold roughly 24%. Diagnoses rested on clinical symptoms, serum thyroxine and TRAb, thyroid ultrasound and orbital computed tomography. General observations from the study: Ophthalmopathy was predicted by the model a median of approximately 6 months ahead of onset. The authors' 13 V-J model separated ophthalmopathy from stable hyperthyroidism. Researchers found most expanded thyroid clonotypes above 0.001 in blood as well.

In germline, CDR1 is MNHEY, CDR2 SMNVEV (reference sequence). CDR3 length: 15 residues. V lost 0 bases to trimming and J lost 1 base, with 10 bases between them. This clonotype was sampled from a woman under 40 with Graves' hyperthyroidism. The chain is built from TRBV27 and TRBJ2-7; D gene uncertain. The sample taken for sequencing was blood. Here the CDR3 reads CASSLSHSTSYEQYF. CDR3 DNA: TGTGCCAGCAGTTTATCGCACAGTACATCCTACGAGCAGTACTTC.